The 20 T cell receptor beta chains below come from one sample, sequenced in a study of response to subunit inactivated influenza vaccine. TCRdb recomputed calls from the RT-PCR reads with MiXCR, one row per CDR3 protein. The table records hundreds of thousands of distinct CDR3 sequences, approximately 15% of them present only once. Sample: PBMCs from blood, taken around 15 days before vaccination. The receptors were sampled from a man aged 45 to 65 who received an inactivated influenza vaccine.

This sequence joins TRBV7-2 and TRBJ2-7; the match to TRBD1 covers 9 bases. There are 15 residues in the CDR3. V was clipped by 5 bases and J by 12 bases; unmatched bases: 17. CDR1 and CDR2 (germline): SGHTA, FQGNSA. Here the CDR3 reads CASSPTGGANSDWYF. The CDR3 DNA is TGTGCCAGCAGCCCAACAGGGGGCGCGAATTCAGACTGGTACTTC.

This clonotype has ten or more counts. The chain employs TRBV5-1 and TRBJ1-1; 8 nucleotides line up with TRBD1. Germline values: CDR1 SGHRS, CDR2 YFSETQ. CDR3 length equals 13 residues. With 0 bases clipped from V and 10 bases from J, the junction kept 5 bases outside the gene matches. CDR3 sequence: CASSLGDQGAAFF. CDR3 nucleotide sequence: TGCGCCAGCAGCTTGGGAGACCAGGGGGCAGCTTTCTTT.

V and J are TRBV11-2 and TRBJ2-7; D is perhaps TRBD1 (6 bases). Trimming took 5 bases from V and 2 from J, leaving 16 bases between them. Per the germline V gene, CDR1 is SGHAT and CDR2 is FQNNGV. This CDR3 is 15 amino acids long. CDR3 in amino acids: CASSPGHLEPYEQYF. The CDR3 DNA is TGTGCCAGCAGCCCGGGACACCTGGAACCCTACGAGCAGTACTTC.

The CDR3 bases are TGCGCCAGCAGCCAAGTGGGCGGGGGGGCCGTAGAGACCCAGTACTTC. Amino acid sequence: CASSQVGGGAVETQYF. The V gene is TRBV4-3, the J gene TRBJ2-5, with 9 bases identical to TRBD2. The CDR3 consists of 16 residues. V shed 1 base and J 4 bases; nucleotides not matched to a gene: 7. Germline CDR1 and CDR2: LGHNA and YSLEER.

The chain recombines TRBV20-1 with TRBJ2-5; D not certain. The CDR3 has 15 amino acids. Trimming left V 0 bases short and J 5 bases short, with 16 bases between. Looked up from germline, CDR1 is DFQATT and CDR2 is SNEGSKA (reference sequence). In DNA, the CDR3 is TGCAGTGCTAGAGATCCGGAGTCGGTATTCGAGACCCAGTACTTC. Its protein product is CSARDPESVFETQYF.

V and J are TRBV3-1 and TRBJ1-2; no clear D. CDR1 is LGHDT, CDR2 YNNKEL, per germline (reference sequence). The V and J ends lost 3 bases and 8 bases respectively, with 16 bases between them. The CDR3 is 14 amino acids. The CDR3 bases are TGTGCCAGCAGCCATTTAGGCTGGGAGGCAGGCTACACCTTC. This codes for CASSHLGWEAGYTF.

This clonotype was picked up many times. V is TRBV11-2 and J is TRBJ2-1; the match to TRBD2 covers 8 bases. Germline-derived CDR1 and CDR2 are SGHAT and FQNNGV. This CDR3 is built from 17 residues. With 0 bases clipped from V and 3 bases from J, the junction kept 7 bases outside the gene matches. The CDR3 here is CASSLDRISGVYNEQFF. The CDR3 DNA reads TGTGCCAGCAGCTTAGATCGCATTAGCGGGGTCTACAATGAGCAGTTCTTC.

The chain uses TRBV5-1 and TRBJ2-7; no clear D. V dropped 0 bases and J dropped 3 bases, with 10 bases sitting between them. The CDR3 extends over 14 amino acids. Per germline, CDR1 SGHRS and CDR2 YFSETQ. The CDR3 nucleotides are TGCGCCAGCAGCTTGGTCCGTTGGGGCTACGAGCAGTACTTC. Its translation is CASSLVRWGYEQYF.

This chain joins TRBV15 and TRBJ2-5; 10 bases are shared with TRBD2. The CDR3 totals 16 residues. V gave up 5 bases and J gave up 7 bases; unmatched junction bases: 13. Germline values: CDR1 LNHNV, CDR2 YYDKDF (reference sequence). CDR3 residues: CATSGSSGGPAGTQYF. DNA of the CDR3: TGTGCCACCAGCGGGTCTAGCGGGGGTCCAGCTGGGACCCAGTACTTC.

This chain connects TRBV10-3 to TRBJ1-1, with D perhaps matching TRBD1 (6 bases). V lost 5 bases and J lost 1, with 8 bases in between. There are 13 residues in the CDR3. Germline V lookup: CDR1 ENHRY, CDR2 SYGVKD. For the CDR3, the DNA is TGTGCCATCAGTACAGGGACGAACACTGAAGCTTTCTTT. Translation gives CAISTGTNTEAFF.

In DNA, the CDR3 is TGCGCCAGCAGCCAGGACAGGTTCAGCAGAAACATTCAGTACTTC. Its translation: CASSQDRFSRNIQYF. This chain uses TRBV4-3 with TRBJ2-4; 7 bases align to TRBD1. Germline assignment: CDR1 LGHNA and CDR2 YSLEER. This CDR3 is built from 15 residues. The ends lost 3 bases at V and 6 bases at J; junction bases unmatched: 8.

This clonotype was recorded at least ten times. The gene calls are TRBV5-1 and TRBJ2-5; 8 nucleotides match TRBD2. Germline CDR1 and CDR2: SGHRS and YFSETQ. Germline trimming cut 3 bases from V and 7 bases from J; bases unmatched to any gene: 5. The length of the CDR3 is 13 residues. The CDR3 sequence is CASSSGLDGTQYF. The CDR3 DNA reads TGCGCCAGCAGCTCGGGACTAGATGGGACCCAGTACTTC.

This chain uses TRBV29-1 with TRBJ2-7; tentatively, D is TRBD2 (6 bases). Per the germline V gene, CDR1 is SQVTM and CDR2 is ANQGSEA. V gave up 3 bases and J gave up 4 bases, with 10 bases separating them. The CDR3 length is 12 residues. The CDR3 DNA follows: TGCAGCGTTGAGGAGGGAGTTTACGAGCAGTACTTC. Amino acid sequence: CSVEEGVYEQYF.

In this sample, this clonotype turned up a few times. This rearrangement joins TRBV30 to TRBJ2-1; D remains unclear. Trimming took 1 base from V and 6 from J, leaving 7 bases between them. Germline V gives CDR1 GTSNPN, CDR2 SVGIG (reference sequence). The CDR3 length is 12 residues. The DNA for the CDR3 is TGTGCCTGGAGTGACCTCTTCAATGAGCAGTTCTTC. This sequence encodes CAWSDLFNEQFF.

This clonotype has a handful of counts. The chain is built from TRBV15 and TRBJ1-6; D gene unclear. Trimming removed 0 bases at V and 7 bases at J, with 10 bases between. The CDR3 is made up of 15 amino acids. Germline V gene data show CDR1 as LNHNV and CDR2 as YYDKDF (reference sequence). In DNA form, the CDR3 reads TGTGCCACCAGCAGAGATCGGGTCTCAAATTCACCCCTCCACTTT. As protein: CATSRDRVSNSPLHF. Full variable domain (outside the CDR3, taken from reference TRBV15 and TRBJ1-6): DAMVIQNPRYQVTQFGKPVTLSCSQTLNHNVMYWYQQKSSQAPKLLFHYYDKDFNNEADTPDNFQSRRPNTSFCFLDIRSPGLGDTAMYLCATSRDRVSNSPLHFGNGTRLTVT.

CDR3 residues: CASSLSGARYNEQFF. CDR3 sequence (DNA): TGTGCCAGCAGTTTAAGCGGGGCCAGATACAATGAGCAGTTCTTC. The chain links TRBV12-3 or TRBV12-4 to TRBJ2-1; 7 bases agree with TRBD2. V shed 2 bases and J 4 bases; nucleotides not matched to a gene: 5. The CDR3 totals 15 residues.

The J gene is TRBJ2-3, the V gene TRBV7-9; the D is unclear. Trimming stripped 7 bases from V and 2 bases from J, with 7 bases between. CDR1 SEHNR and CDR2 FQNEAQ come from the germline V gene (reference sequence). This CDR3 is 12 amino acids long. Here the CDR3 reads CASNFSTDTQYF. DNA for the CDR3: TGTGCCAGCAACTTTTCCACAGATACGCAGTATTTT.

V is TRBV5-1 and J is TRBJ2-1, with 8 bases lining up with TRBD2. The CDR3 has 17 residues. With V trimmed by 3 bases and J by 0 bases, 8 bases remained unmatched. The germline V gene encodes CDR1 SGHRS and CDR2 YFSETQ. CDR3 region: CASSSGGAGSSYNEQFF. CDR3 DNA sequence: TGCGCCAGCAGCTCCGGGGGGGCGGGGAGCTCCTACAATGAGCAGTTCTTC. The full variable domain, with the rest looked up from reference TRBV5-1 and TRBJ2-1, is KAGVTQTPRYLIKTRGQQVTLSCSPISGHRSVSWYQQTPGQGLQFLFEYFSETQRNKGNFPGRFSGRQFSNSRSEMNVSTLELGDSALYLCASSSGGAGSSYNEQFFGPGTRLTVL.

This clonotype occurred many times. The chain couples TRBV5-5 to TRBJ2-1; tentative D call: TRBD2 (6 bases). Germline assignment: CDR1 SGHKS and CDR2 YYEKEE (reference sequence). Trimming pared 4 bases from V and 6 bases from J, leaving 14 bases between. The CDR3 is 14 amino acids. CDR3 sequence: CASSVSTRVNEQFF. The CDR3 bases are TGTGCCAGCAGCGTATCGACTAGAGTCAATGAGCAGTTCTTC.

A few counts support this clonotype. The gene calls are TRBV9 and TRBJ2-7, with D unresolved. The V gene's germline CDR1 is SGDLS and CDR2 YYNGEE. V dropped 0 bases and J dropped 2 bases, with 9 bases sitting between them. The CDR3 runs 14 residues. The CDR3 DNA reads as TGTGCCAGCAGCGTAGGCCAGGCGACCTACGAGCAGTACTTC. Its protein product is CASSVGQATYEQYF.